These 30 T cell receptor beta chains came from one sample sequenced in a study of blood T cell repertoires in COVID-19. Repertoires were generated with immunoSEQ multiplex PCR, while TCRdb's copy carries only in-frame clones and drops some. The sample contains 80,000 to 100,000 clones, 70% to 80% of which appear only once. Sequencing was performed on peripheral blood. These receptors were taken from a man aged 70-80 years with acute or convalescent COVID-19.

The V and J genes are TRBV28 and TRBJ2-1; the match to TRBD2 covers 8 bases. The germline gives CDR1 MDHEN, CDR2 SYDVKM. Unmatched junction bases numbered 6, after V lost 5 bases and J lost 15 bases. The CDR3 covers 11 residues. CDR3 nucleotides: TGTGCCAGCAGTGCCGGCCGGGAGGGGTTCTTC. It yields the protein CASSAGREGFF.

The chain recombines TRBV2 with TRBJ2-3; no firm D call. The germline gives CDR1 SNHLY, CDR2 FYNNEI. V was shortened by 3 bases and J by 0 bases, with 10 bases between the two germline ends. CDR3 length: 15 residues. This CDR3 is CASSDLTSSTDTQYF. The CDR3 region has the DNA TGTGCCAGCAGTGATCTAACTTCTAGCACAGATACGCAGTATTTT.

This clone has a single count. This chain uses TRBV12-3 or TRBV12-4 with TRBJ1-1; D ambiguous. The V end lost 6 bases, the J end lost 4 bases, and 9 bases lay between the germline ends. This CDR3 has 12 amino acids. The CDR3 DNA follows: TGTGCCAGCAGCACAACAGTCACTGAAGCTTTCTTT. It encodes CASSTTVTEAFF.

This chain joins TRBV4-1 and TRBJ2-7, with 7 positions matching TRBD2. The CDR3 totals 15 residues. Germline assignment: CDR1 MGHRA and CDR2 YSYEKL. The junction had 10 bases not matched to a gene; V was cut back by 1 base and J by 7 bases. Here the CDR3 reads CASSQVSSGVLEQYF. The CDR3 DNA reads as TGCGCCAGCAGCCAAGTGTCCAGCGGGGTACTAGAGCAGTACTTC.

DNA for the CDR3: TGTGCCAGCAGTGAAGAGATAGCAGGGGGAGATACGCAGTATTTT. The encoded protein is CASSEEIAGGDTQYF. The chain links TRBV6-1 to TRBJ2-3; 7 bases map to TRBD1. The V gene end was trimmed by 1 base and the J gene end by 5 bases; junction bases not matched to a gene: 6. CDR3 length: 15 residues. Germline lookup yields CDR1 MNHNS and CDR2 SASEGT.

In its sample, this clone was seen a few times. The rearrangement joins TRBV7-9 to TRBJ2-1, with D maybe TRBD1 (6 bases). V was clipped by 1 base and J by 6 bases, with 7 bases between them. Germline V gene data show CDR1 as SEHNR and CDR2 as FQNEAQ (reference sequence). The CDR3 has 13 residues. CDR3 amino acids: CASSLDRANEQFF. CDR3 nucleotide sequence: TGTGCCAGCAGCTTAGACAGGGCCAATGAGCAGTTCTTC.

The CDR3 coding sequence is TGCGCCAGCAGCCAAGAAGGGGGCTGGGAGACCCAGTACTTC. As protein: CASSQEGGWETQYF. The gene calls are TRBV4-1 and TRBJ2-5; 7 positions match TRBD1. The CDR3 runs to 14 residues. In germline, CDR1 is MGHRA, CDR2 YSYEKL. The V and J ends lost 0 bases and 5 bases, in that order; junction bases with no gene match: 3.

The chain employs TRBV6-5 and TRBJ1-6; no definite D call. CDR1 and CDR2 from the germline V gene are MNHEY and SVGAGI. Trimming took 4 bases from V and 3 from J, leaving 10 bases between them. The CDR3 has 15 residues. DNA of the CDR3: TGTGCCAGCAGTTTCGAGGCAGACTATAATTCACCCCTCCACTTT. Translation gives CASSFEADYNSPLHF.

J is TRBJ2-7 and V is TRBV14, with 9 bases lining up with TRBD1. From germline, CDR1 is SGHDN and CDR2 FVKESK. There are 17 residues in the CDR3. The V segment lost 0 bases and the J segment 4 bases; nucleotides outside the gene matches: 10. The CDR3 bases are TGTGCCAGCAGCCAAGATCTTTTCACAGGGGGCGCGTACGAGCAGTACTTC. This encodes CASSQDLFTGGAYEQYF.

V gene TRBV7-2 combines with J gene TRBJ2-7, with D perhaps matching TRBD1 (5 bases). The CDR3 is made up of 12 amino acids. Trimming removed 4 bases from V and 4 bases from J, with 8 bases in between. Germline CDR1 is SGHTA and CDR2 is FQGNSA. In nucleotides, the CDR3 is TGTGCCAGCAGCTACTCAGGGTACGAGCAGTACTTC. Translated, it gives CASSYSGYEQYF.

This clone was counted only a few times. Here the CDR3 DNA reads TGTGCCAGCAGTACAGGGGGCACCATCTCTGGAAACACCATATATTTT. Residues: CASSTGGTISGNTIYF. This rearrangement joins TRBV6-6 to TRBJ1-3; 9 nucleotides agree with TRBD1. CDR1 and CDR2 from the germline V gene are MNHNY and SVGAGI (reference sequence). The CDR3 sequence is 16 residues long. V was clipped by 5 bases and J by 0 bases; unmatched bases: 5.

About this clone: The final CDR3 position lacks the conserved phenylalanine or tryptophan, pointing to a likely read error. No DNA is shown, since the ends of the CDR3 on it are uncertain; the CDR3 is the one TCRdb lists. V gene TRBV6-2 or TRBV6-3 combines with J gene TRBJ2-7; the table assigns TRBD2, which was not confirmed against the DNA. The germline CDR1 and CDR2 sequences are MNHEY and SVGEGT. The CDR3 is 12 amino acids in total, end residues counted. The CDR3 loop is CASSPGLAGPVL.

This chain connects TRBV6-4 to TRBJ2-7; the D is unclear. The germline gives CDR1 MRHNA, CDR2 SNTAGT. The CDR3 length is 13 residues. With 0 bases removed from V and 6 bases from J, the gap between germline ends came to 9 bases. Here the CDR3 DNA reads TGTGCCAGCAGTGACTCCCCTAGTGGCGAGCAGTACTTC. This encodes CASSDSPSGEQYF.

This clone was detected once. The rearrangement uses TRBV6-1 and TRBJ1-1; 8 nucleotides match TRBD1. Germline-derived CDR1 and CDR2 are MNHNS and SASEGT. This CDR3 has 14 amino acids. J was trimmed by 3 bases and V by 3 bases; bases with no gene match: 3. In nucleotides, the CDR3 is TGTGCCAGCAGTGACAGGGGGCCGGACACTGAAGCTTTCTTT. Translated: CASSDRGPDTEAFF.

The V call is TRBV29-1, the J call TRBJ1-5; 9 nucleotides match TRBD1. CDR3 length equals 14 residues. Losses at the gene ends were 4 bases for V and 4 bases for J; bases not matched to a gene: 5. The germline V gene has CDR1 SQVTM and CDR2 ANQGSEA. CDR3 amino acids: CSVGDRARNQPQHF. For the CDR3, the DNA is TGCAGCGTTGGGGACAGGGCCAGGAATCAGCCCCAGCATTTT.

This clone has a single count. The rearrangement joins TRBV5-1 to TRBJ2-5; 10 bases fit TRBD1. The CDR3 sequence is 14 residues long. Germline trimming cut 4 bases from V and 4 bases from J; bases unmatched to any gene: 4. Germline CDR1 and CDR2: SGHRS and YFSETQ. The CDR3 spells CASSRDRGRETQYF. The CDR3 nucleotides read TGCGCCAGCAGCCGGGACAGGGGCAGAGAGACCCAGTACTTC.

The CDR3 nucleotides read TGTGCCAGCAGTCGTGATACAGGGAGCTCCTACGAGCAGTACTTC. Its translation: CASSRDTGSSYEQYF. The chain combines TRBV5-4 with TRBJ2-7; D perhaps matches TRBD1 (6 bases). The CDR3 is 15 amino acids. The V end was cut by 5 bases, the J end by 0 bases, with 15 bases between. Looked up from germline, CDR1 is SGHNT and CDR2 is YYREEE (reference sequence).

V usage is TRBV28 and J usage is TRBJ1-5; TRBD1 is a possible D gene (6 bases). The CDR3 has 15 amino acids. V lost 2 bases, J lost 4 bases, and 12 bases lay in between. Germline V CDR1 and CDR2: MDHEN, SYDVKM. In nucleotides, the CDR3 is TGTGCCAGCAGTTTAAGGACAGCTAGTAATCAGCCCCAGCATTTT. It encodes CASSLRTASNQPQHF. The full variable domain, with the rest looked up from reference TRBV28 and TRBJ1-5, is DVKVTQSSRYLVKRTGEKVFLECVQDMDHENMFWYRQDPGLGLRLIYFSYDVKMKEKGDIPEGYSVSREKKERFSLILESASTNQTSMYLCASSLRTASNQPQHFGDGTRLSIL.

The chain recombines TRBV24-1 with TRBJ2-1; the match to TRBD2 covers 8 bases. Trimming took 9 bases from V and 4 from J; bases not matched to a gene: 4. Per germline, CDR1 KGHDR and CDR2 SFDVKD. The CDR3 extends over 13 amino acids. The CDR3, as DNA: TGTGCCACCCAGCGGGAGTCTTACAATGAGCAGTTCTTC. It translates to CATQRESYNEQFF.

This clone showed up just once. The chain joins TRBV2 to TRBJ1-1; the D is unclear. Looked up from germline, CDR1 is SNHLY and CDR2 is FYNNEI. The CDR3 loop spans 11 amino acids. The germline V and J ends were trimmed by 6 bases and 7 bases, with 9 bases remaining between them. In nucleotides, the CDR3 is TGTGCCAGCAGCCCCGGGTTTGAAGCTTTCTTT. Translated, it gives CASSPGFEAFF.

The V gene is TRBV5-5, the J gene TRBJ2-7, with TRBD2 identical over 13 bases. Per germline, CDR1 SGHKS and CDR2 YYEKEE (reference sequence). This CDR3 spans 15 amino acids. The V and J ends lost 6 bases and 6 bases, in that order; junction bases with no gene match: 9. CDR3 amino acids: CASTMRTSGSAEQYF. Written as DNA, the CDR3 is TGTGCCAGCACCATGAGGACTAGCGGGAGCGCCGAGCAGTACTTC.

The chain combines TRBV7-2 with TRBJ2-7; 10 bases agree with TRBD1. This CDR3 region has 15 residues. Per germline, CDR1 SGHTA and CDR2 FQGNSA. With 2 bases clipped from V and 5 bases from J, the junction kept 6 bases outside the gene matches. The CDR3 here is CASSLSGTGAHEQYF. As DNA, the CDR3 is TGTGCCAGCAGCTTATCCGGGACAGGGGCCCACGAGCAGTACTTC.

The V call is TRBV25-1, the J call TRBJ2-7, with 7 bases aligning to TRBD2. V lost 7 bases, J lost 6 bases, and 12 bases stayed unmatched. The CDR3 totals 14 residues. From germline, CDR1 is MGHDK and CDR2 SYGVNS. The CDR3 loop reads CASTLADPRGEQYF. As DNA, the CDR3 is TGTGCCAGCACCCTAGCGGATCCCCGGGGCGAGCAGTACTTC.

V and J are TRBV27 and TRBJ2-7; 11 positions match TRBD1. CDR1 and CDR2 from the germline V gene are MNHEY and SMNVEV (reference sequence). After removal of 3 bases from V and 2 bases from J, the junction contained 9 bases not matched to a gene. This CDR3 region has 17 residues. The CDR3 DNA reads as TGTGCCAGCAGTTTCTCTATCCGGGGACAGGGGGCCTACGAGCAGTACTTC. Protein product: CASSFSIRGQGAYEQYF.

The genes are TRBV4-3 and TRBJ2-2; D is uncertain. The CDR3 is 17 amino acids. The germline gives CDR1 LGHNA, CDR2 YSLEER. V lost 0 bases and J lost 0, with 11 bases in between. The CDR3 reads CASSQDPNPANTGELFF. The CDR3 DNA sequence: TGCGCCAGCAGCCAAGATCCGAATCCGGCGAACACCGGGGAGCTGTTTTTT.

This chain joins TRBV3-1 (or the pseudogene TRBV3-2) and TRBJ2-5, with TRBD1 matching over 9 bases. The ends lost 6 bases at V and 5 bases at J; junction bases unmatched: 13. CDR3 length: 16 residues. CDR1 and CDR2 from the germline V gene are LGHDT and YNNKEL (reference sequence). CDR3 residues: CASRVPGQGISETQYF. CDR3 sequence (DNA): TGTGCCAGCAGGGTCCCGGGACAGGGTATTTCGGAGACCCAGTACTTC.

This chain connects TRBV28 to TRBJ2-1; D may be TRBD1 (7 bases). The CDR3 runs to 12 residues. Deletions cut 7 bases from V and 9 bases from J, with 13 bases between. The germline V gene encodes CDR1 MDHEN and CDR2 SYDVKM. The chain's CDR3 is CASTEQGGEQFF. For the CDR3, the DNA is TGTGCCAGCACCGAGCAGGGGGGTGAGCAGTTCTTC.

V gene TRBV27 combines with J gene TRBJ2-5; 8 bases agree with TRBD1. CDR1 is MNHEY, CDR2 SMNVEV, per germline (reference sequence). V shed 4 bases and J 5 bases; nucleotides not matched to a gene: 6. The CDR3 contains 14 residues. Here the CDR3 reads CASSSRGRGETQYF. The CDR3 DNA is TGTGCCAGCAGTTCCAGGGGGCGCGGGGAGACCCAGTACTTC.

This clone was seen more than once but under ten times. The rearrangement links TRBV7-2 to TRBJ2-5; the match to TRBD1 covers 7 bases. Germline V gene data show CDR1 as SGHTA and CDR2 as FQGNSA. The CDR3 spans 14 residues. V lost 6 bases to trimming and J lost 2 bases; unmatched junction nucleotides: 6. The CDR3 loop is CASSQGQEQETQYF. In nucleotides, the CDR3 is TGTGCCAGCAGTCAAGGACAGGAGCAAGAGACCCAGTACTTC.

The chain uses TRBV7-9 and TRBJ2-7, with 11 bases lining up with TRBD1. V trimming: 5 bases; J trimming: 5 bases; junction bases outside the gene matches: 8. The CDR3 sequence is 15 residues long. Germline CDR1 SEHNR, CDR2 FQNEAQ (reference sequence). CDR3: CASSGPRDRGNEQYF. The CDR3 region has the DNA TGTGCCAGCAGCGGCCCGAGGGACAGGGGGAACGAGCAGTACTTC.